Presented here are 26 T cell receptor beta chains from one specimen sequenced in a study of shared clonotypes between healthy human individuals. This table comes from immunoSEQ multiplex PCR, and its TCRdb copy is limited to in-frame clones, with some not included. The data show roughly 220,000 clones, approximately 65% seen once. Sample: memory CD4+ T cells sorted from blood. Indicated subset: CD45RA-negative fraction. These receptors came from a man aged 30 to 39 in good health.

This clone appeared a few times. V usage is TRBV7-2 and J usage is TRBJ1-1; D perhaps matches TRBD1 (5 bases). Trimming removed 1 base from V and 4 bases from J, with 10 bases in between. This CDR3 is built from 14 residues. Germline CDR1 reads SGHTA; CDR2 reads FQGNSA. CDR3: CASSLVGGSTEAFF. DNA for the CDR3: TGTGCCAGCAGCTTAGTCGGGGGGAGCACTGAAGCTTTCTTT.

This rearrangement joins TRBV18 to TRBJ2-2, with D perhaps TRBD1 (6 bases). Trimming took off 3 bases at V and 2 bases at J, with 10 bases between the two ends. Germline CDR1 is KGHSH and CDR2 is LQKENI. This CDR3 comprises 15 residues. The CDR3 region is CASSPLQGNTGELFF. Written as DNA, the CDR3 is TGTGCCAGCTCACCTTTACAGGGCAACACCGGGGAGCTGTTTTTT. Drawing the rest from reference TRBV18 and TRBJ2-2, the complete variable domain is NAGVMQNPRHLVRRRGQEARLRCSPMKGHSHVYWYRQLPEEGLKFMVYLQKENIIDESGMPKERFSAEFPKEGPSILRIQQVVRGDSAAYFCASSPLQGNTGELFFGEGSRLTVL.

J is TRBJ2-1 and V is TRBV5-1; 12 bases fit TRBD1. Germline CDR1 and CDR2: SGHRS and YFSETQ. V gave up 5 bases and J gave up 5 bases; unmatched junction bases: 5. The CDR3 covers 15 residues. For the CDR3, the DNA is TGCGCCAGCAGAGCGGGACAGGGGGCTCACAATGAGCAGTTCTTC. Its protein is CASRAGQGAHNEQFF.

A few counts support this clone. V and J are TRBV2 and TRBJ2-3; D is perhaps TRBD1 or TRBD2 (5 bases each). V shed 6 bases and J shed 0 bases, with 19 bases lying between them. Germline assignment: CDR1 SNHLY and CDR2 FYNNEI. The CDR3 sequence is 17 residues long. The CDR3 DNA reads TGTGCCAGCAGGGGGGTGCGGTGGGCGGCTAGCACAGATACGCAGTATTTT. Its protein product is CASRGVRWAASTDTQYF. The variable domain in full, with the rest retrieved from reference TRBV2 and TRBJ2-3, is EPEVTQTPSHQVTQMGQEVILRCVPISNHLYFYWYRQILGQKVEFLVSFYNNEISEKSEIFDDQFSVERPDGSNFTLKIRSTKLEDSAMYFCASRGVRWAASTDTQYFGPGTRLTVL.

In the case of this clone: The same CDR3 arises from other DNA sequences in this sample as well. As DNA, the CDR3 is TGCGCCAGCAGTTCATCTGGGACAGGGGGCCGTAATGAAAAACTGTTTTTT. Its protein is CASSSSGTGGRNEKLFF. The rearrangement links TRBV5-1 to TRBJ1-4; 12 nucleotides match TRBD1. Trimming cost V 5 bases and J 4 bases; bases outside gene matches: 9. The CDR3 contains 17 residues. Germline values: CDR1 SGHRS, CDR2 YFSETQ.

This chain links TRBV27 with TRBJ1-5, with a weak D call TRBD1 (6 bases). The V gene's germline CDR1 is MNHEY and CDR2 SMNVEV (reference sequence). Deletions cut 1 base from V and 4 bases from J, with 11 bases between. The CDR3 has 15 amino acids. The CDR3 region is CASSLFGTRNQPQHF. The CDR3 bases are TGTGCCAGCAGTTTATTCGGGACACGAAATCAGCCCCAGCATTTT.

The V call is TRBV5-1, the J call TRBJ1-4; D gene ambiguous. The CDR3 length is 15 residues. V dropped 0 bases and J dropped 5 bases, with 11 bases sitting between them. Germline CDR1 and CDR2: SGHRS and YFSETQ. CDR3 protein: CASSLGLTENEKLFF. In nucleotides, the CDR3 is TGCGCCAGCAGCTTGGGACTTACTGAAAATGAAAAACTGTTTTTT.

The rearrangement uses TRBV19 and TRBJ2-1; 7 bases agree with TRBD1. V lost 1 base to trimming and J lost 7 bases; unmatched junction nucleotides: 10. This CDR3 spans 16 amino acids. The V gene's germline CDR1 is LNHDA and CDR2 SQIVND (reference sequence). In DNA, the CDR3 is TGTGCCAGTAGTATAGCCCAGACAGGGTCCAGGAATGAGCAGTTCTTC. Its protein product is CASSIAQTGSRNEQFF.

This chain links TRBV15 with TRBJ2-7, with D unresolved. The CDR3 runs to 15 residues. With 0 bases removed from V and 0 bases from J, the gap between germline ends came to 9 bases. The V gene's germline CDR1 is LNHNV and CDR2 YYDKDF (reference sequence). The chain's CDR3 is CATSREAQTSYEQYF. The DNA of the CDR3 is TGTGCCACCAGCAGAGAGGCACAAACCTCCTACGAGCAGTACTTC.

The CDR3 DNA sequence: TGTGCCTGGAGTGTAGAGAGGAACTATGGCTACACCTTC. Its protein product is CAWSVERNYGYTF. V usage is TRBV30 and J usage is TRBJ1-2; D unresolved. Per germline, CDR1 GTSNPN and CDR2 SVGIG (reference sequence). This CDR3 is built from 13 residues. The ends were cut back, 0 bases at V and 2 bases at J, with 7 bases in the middle.

This rearrangement joins TRBV11-3 to TRBJ1-1, with unresolved D. Trimming took 5 bases from V and 10 from J, leaving 17 bases between them. This CDR3 is built from 13 residues. Germline V gives CDR1 SGHNT, CDR2 YENEEA. CDR3 DNA sequence: TGTGCCAGCAGCCCACCGAGCGGAGGGCGAGCTTTCTTT. It specifies CASSPPSGGRAFF.

This clone was counted a few times. This chain joins TRBV23-1 and TRBJ2-7; a weak D match, TRBD1 (5 bases). TRBV23-1 is known as an ORF, though its function is uncertain. The germline V and J ends were trimmed by 7 bases and 4 bases, with 11 bases remaining between them. This CDR3 comprises 12 residues. CDR3 sequence: CASTLQGYEQYF. Here the CDR3 DNA reads TGCGCCAGCACTCTCCAGGGATACGAGCAGTACTTC.

This clone was seen only a few times. The chain uses TRBV9 and TRBJ1-3; D unresolved. Trimming stripped 4 bases from V and 0 bases from J, with 14 bases between. The CDR3 is 16 residues long. The germline gives CDR1 SGDLS, CDR2 YYNGEE. The CDR3 reads CASSLGGTASGNTIYF. CDR3 DNA sequence: TGTGCCAGCAGCCTAGGTGGTACGGCCTCTGGAAACACCATATATTTT.

The chain has TRBV6-5 and TRBJ2-7; D remains ambiguous. The CDR3 is 15 amino acids. Trimming cost V 0 bases and J 4 bases, with 13 bases left between them. CDR1 MNHEY and CDR2 SVGAGI come from the germline V gene. In nucleotides, the CDR3 is TGTGCCAGCAGTTACTCCGGGTGGTCAACGTACGAGCAGTACTTC. It specifies CASSYSGWSTYEQYF.

A single count supports this clone. The chain recombines TRBV7-3 with TRBJ2-5, with no clear D. Deletions cut 2 bases from V and 0 bases from J, with 4 bases between. This CDR3 is built from 13 residues. Germline CDR1 is SGHTA and CDR2 is FQGTGA. The CDR3 sequence: CASSLQYQETQYF. The CDR3 region has the DNA TGTGCCAGCAGCTTACAGTACCAAGAGACCCAGTACTTC.

The chain has TRBV11-1 and TRBJ2-3; 13 bases match TRBD2. Germline V CDR1 and CDR2: SGHAT, FQDESV (reference sequence). The CDR3 consists of 15 residues. J gave up 1 base and V 7 bases, and 2 bases lay outside the gene matches. Here the CDR3 DNA reads TGTGCCAGCACCGGACTAGCGGGAGGCACAGATACGCAGTATTTT. Protein product: CASTGLAGGTDTQYF.

This sequence joins TRBV7-9 and TRBJ1-1; D uncertain. The CDR3 totals 15 residues. V was clipped by 3 bases and J by 1 base, with 12 bases between them. Germline loops: CDR1 SEHNR, CDR2 FQNEAQ (reference sequence). CDR3 DNA: TGTGCCAGCAGCTTCCCGGAAGCTAGGAACACTGAAGCTTTCTTT. Translated, it gives CASSFPEARNTEAFF.

This clone was counted at least ten times. The genes are TRBV14 and TRBJ1-2; D unclear. This CDR3 spans 13 amino acids. V was trimmed by 3 bases and J by 4 bases, leaving 9 bases between them. Germline V lookup: CDR1 SGHDN, CDR2 FVKESK. This CDR3 is CASSHGPTYGYTF. In DNA, the CDR3 is TGTGCCAGCAGCCACGGACCTACCTATGGCTACACCTTC.

The gene calls are TRBV7-2 and TRBJ2-2; D is uncertain. CDR1 is SGHTA, CDR2 FQGNSA, per germline. V was clipped by 5 bases and J by 7 bases, with 11 bases between them. The CDR3 is made up of 13 amino acids. CDR3 protein: CASSDRYVGELFF. CDR3 sequence (DNA): TGTGCCAGCAGCGACCGTTACGTCGGGGAGCTGTTTTTT.

CDR3 coding DNA: TGTGCCAGCAGTGAAGTATGGACTAGCGGCACCTCCTACGAGCAGTACTTC. As protein: CASSEVWTSGTSYEQYF. The chain is built from TRBV6-1 and TRBJ2-7, with TRBD2 matching 10 bases. The germline V gene has CDR1 MNHNS and CDR2 SASEGT. The V and J ends lost 1 base and 0 bases, in that order; junction bases with no gene match: 6. This CDR3 is built from 17 residues.

The chain is built from TRBV5-6 and TRBJ2-3; the D gene is possibly TRBD2 (5 bases). CDR1 and CDR2 from the germline V gene are SGHDT and YYEEEE. Trimming took off 1 base at V and 3 bases at J, with 9 bases between the two ends. The CDR3 runs to 14 residues. CDR3 coding DNA: TGTGCCAGCAGCTTGCTAGAGGGAACAGATACGCAGTATTTT. Its protein product is CASSLLEGTDTQYF.

Remarks on this clone: This probably arose from a read error, given a far larger clone one base away. Within the sample, other DNA sequences also encode this same CDR3. The chain couples TRBV2 to TRBJ2-3; 13 positions match TRBD2. This CDR3 is built from 17 residues. The germline V gene encodes CDR1 SNHLY and CDR2 FYNNEI. In nucleotides, the CDR3 is TGTGCCAGCAGGGGACTAGCGGGGACCGGGACTACAGATACACAGTATTTT. Protein product: CASRGLAGTGTTDTQYF.

This rearrangement joins TRBV27 to TRBJ2-2, with 7 bases aligning to TRBD1. The CDR3 has 16 amino acids. V was clipped by 7 bases and J by 7 bases; unmatched bases: 15. The germline CDR1 and CDR2 sequences are MNHEY and SMNVEV (reference sequence). The CDR3 sequence: CASKPTGTAGIGELFF. CDR3 bases: TGTGCCAGCAAACCGACCGGGACAGCAGGAATCGGGGAGCTGTTTTTT.

The V gene is TRBV5-8, the J gene TRBJ2-7; TRBD1 is a possible D gene (6 bases). The CDR3 is 13 residues long. The germline V and J ends were trimmed by 3 bases and 4 bases, with 11 bases remaining between them. CDR1 is SGHTS and CDR2 is YDEGEE in the germline V gene. CDR3 in amino acids: CASSSGEFYEQYF. The CDR3 DNA follows: TGTGCCAGCAGCTCAGGGGAGTTTTACGAGCAGTACTTC. The complete variable domain, with remaining parts taken from reference TRBV5-8 and TRBJ2-7, reads EAGVTQSPTHLIKTRGQQATLRCSPISGHTSVYWYQQALGLGLQFLLWYDEGEERNRGNFPPRFSGRQFPNYSSELNVNALELEDSALYLCASSSGEFYEQYFGPGTRLTVT.

The rearrangement links TRBV9 to TRBJ2-2; 7 nucleotides match TRBD1. Per the germline V gene, CDR1 is SGDLS and CDR2 is YYNGEE. CDR3 length: 15 amino acids. The J segment lost 4 bases and the V segment lost 3 bases, leaving 6 bases of the junction unmatched. CDR3 loop: CASSGRQGRTGELFF. Here the CDR3 DNA reads TGTGCCAGCAGCGGGCGACAGGGCCGCACCGGGGAGCTGTTTTTT. The whole variable domain, remainder taken from reference TRBV9 and TRBJ2-2, is DSGVTQTPKHLITATGQRVTLRCSPRSGDLSVYWYQQSLDQGLQFLIQYYNGEERAKGNILERFSAQQFPDLHSELNLSSLELGDSALYFCASSGRQGRTGELFFGEGSRLTVL.

This clone was recorded many times. The J gene is TRBJ2-3, the V gene TRBV5-1, with D possibly matching TRBD2 (5 bases). Germline V CDR1 and CDR2: SGHRS, YFSETQ. This CDR3 contains 13 residues. Trimming removed 2 bases at V and 6 bases at J, with 10 bases between. In nucleotides, the CDR3 is TGCGCCAGCAGCTTCGGAACGGGGGATACGCAGTATTTT. Translation: CASSFGTGDTQYF.